One and the same sample provided the 7 T cell receptor beta chains below, sequenced in a study of blood T cell repertoires in COVID-19. Here immunoSEQ multiplex PCR was the method, and the copy in TCRdb shows in-frame clones only, minus some. The sample carries about 290,000 clones, 85% to 90% recorded once. The sample taken for sequencing was peripheral blood. The receptors here all came from a woman in her twenties or thirties with COVID-19, enrolled during active disease.

The V and J genes are TRBV7-6 and TRBJ2-3; TRBD1 matches at 7 bases. The CDR3 has 15 amino acids. V was clipped by 5 bases and J by 2 bases; unmatched bases: 7. Germline loops: CDR1 SGHVS, CDR2 FNYEAQ. In DNA form, the CDR3 reads TGTGCCAGCAGCCGAGAGGGACAGATCACAGATACGCAGTATTTT. Protein: CASSREGQITDTQYF. Full variable domain (outside the CDR3, taken from reference TRBV7-6 and TRBJ2-3): GAGVSQSPRYKVTKRGQDVALRCDPISGHVSLYWYRQALGQGPEFLTYFNYEAQQDKSGLPNDRFSAERPEGSISTLTIQRTEQRDSAMYRCASSREGQITDTQYFGPGTRLTVL.

The chain joins TRBV5-1 to TRBJ1-3; no firm D call. The germline gives CDR1 SGHRS, CDR2 YFSETQ. CDR3 size: 15 residues. Deletions cut 2 bases from V and 4 bases from J, with 13 bases between. The CDR3 reads CASSFDRGIGNTIYF. DNA for the CDR3: TGCGCCAGCAGCTTCGATCGGGGAATCGGAAACACCATATATTTT.

The chain carries TRBV4-1 and TRBJ1-2; D is undetermined. V shed 2 bases and J shed 6 bases, with 10 bases lying between them. The CDR3 is 13 residues long. CDR1 is MGHRA and CDR2 is YSYEKL in the germline V gene. CDR3 in DNA: TGCGCCAGCAGCCAATCTCCCCGTAATGGCTACACCTTC. Translating it yields CASSQSPRNGYTF.

The J gene is TRBJ2-1, the V gene TRBV5-4; possible D gene TRBD1, 5 bases. From germline, CDR1 is SGHNT and CDR2 YYREEE (reference sequence). Trimming took off 0 bases at V and 4 bases at J, with 11 bases between the two ends. This CDR3 is built from 15 residues. The CDR3 reads CASSLASDIYNEQFF. The CDR3 coding sequence is TGTGCCAGCAGCTTGGCTTCGGACATATACAATGAGCAGTTCTTC.

This sequence joins TRBV10-3 and TRBJ2-7; D is uncertain. With 2 bases removed from V and 3 bases from J, the gap between germline ends came to 11 bases. Germline CDR1 and CDR2: ENHRY and SYGVKD. The CDR3 runs to 14 residues. The CDR3 bases are TGTGCCATCAGTGAGATCAGGTTTAACTACGAGCAGTACTTC. Translated: CAISEIRFNYEQYF.

V and J are TRBV18 and TRBJ1-1; the D gene is possibly TRBD1 (6 bases). The CDR3 is made up of 16 amino acids. Trimming took 6 bases from V and 0 from J, leaving 17 bases between them. CDR1 is KGHSH and CDR2 is LQKENI in the germline V gene. The CDR3 DNA follows: TGTGCCAGCTCTCCGTTAGGGCAGGGGTTGAACACTGAAGCTTTCTTT. It yields the protein CASSPLGQGLNTEAFF.

The chain joins TRBV18 to TRBJ2-3, with a weak D call TRBD1 (5 bases). Trimming removed 4 bases at V and 1 base at J, with 12 bases between. Germline V gives CDR1 KGHSH, CDR2 LQKENI. CDR3 length equals 15 residues. The CDR3 DNA reads TGTGCCAGCTCACAGGGGTTACCGGGCACAGATACGCAGTATTTT. Protein sequence: CASSQGLPGTDTQYF.